A single count supports the clone carrying this TCR beta chain. The sample comes from a study of blood T cell repertoires in COVID-19. Overall study context: The United States, Italy and Spain supplied acute and convalescent COVID-19 samples. Sources were T cells, B-cell-depleted T cells, or PBMCs; the material itself was cDNA or gDNA.

Before being deemed recovered, Cohort 3 donors had two negative PCRs, clearance, or symptom resolution. Only in-frame clones appear in the TCRdb table, and some are missing; sequencing was by immunoSEQ multiplex PCR. The table has hundreds of thousands of clones, around 90% seen once; the top ten hold 6% to 7%. This CDR3 is built from 14 residues. Germline V lookup: CDR1 MDHEN, CDR2 SYDVKM. V shed 1 base, J shed 4 bases, and the junction held 4 bases outside the gene matches. V and J are TRBV28 and TRBJ2-7, with TRBD1 matching 7 bases. Sequencing input: PBMCs or T cells enriched from blood (not recorded which). The receptor comes from a woman in her 40s who had recovered from COVID-19. CDR3: CASSLFGTAYEQYF. CDR3 in DNA: TGTGCCAGCAGTTTATTCGGGACAGCTTACGAGCAGTACTTC.